This is a list of T cell receptor beta chains from one sample in a study of T cell responses to AZD1222 COVID-19 vaccine. Produced via immunoSEQ multiplex PCR; TCRdb's table is partial and in-frame only. The sample lists about 140,000 clones; just under 95% were seen once. This specimen consisted of peripheral blood, obtained on day 0 of AZD1222 vaccination. Receptors were obtained from an adult in good health. Both conserved end residues are part of each CDR3. The D gene is left open where the match is weak. Size tells how often a clone was seen (once, few, many) or the class of an expanded clone, and some rows leave it out.

d_call clone_size j_call v_call cdr3_length cdr3_aa cdr3_nt
TRBD1 - TRBJ1-4 TRBV10-2 14 CASRRDRSNEKLFF TGCGCCAGCAGAAGGGACAGATCTAATGAAAAACTGTTTTTT
- - TRBJ1-2 TRBV9 16 CASSVGGGEANYGYTF TGTGCCAGCAGCGTAGGAGGGGGAGAAGCTAACTATGGCTACACCTTC
TRBD1 - TRBJ1-5 TRBV10-3 10 CAIGQGSKHF TGTGCCATCGGACAGGGTTCCAAGCATTTT
- - TRBJ1-2 TRBV6-4 13 CASSDSGVDGYTF TGTGCCAGCAGTGATTCGGGGGTTGATGGCTACACCTTC
TRBD2 - TRBJ2-7 TRBV5-6 15 CASSPGGQVAYEQYF TGTGCCAGCAGCCCGGGGGGGCAGGTAGCCTACGAGCAGTACTTC
- - TRBJ2-1 TRBV28 18 CASTSGLRADGSRNEQFF TGTGCCAGCACCTCCGGGCTAAGGGCCGACGGGTCACGCAATGAGCAGTTCTTC
TRBD1 - TRBJ1-2 TRBV28 13 CASTGQGAYGYTF TGTGCCAGCACGGGACAGGGGGCCTATGGCTACACCTTC
- - TRBJ2-7 TRBV19 14 CASSTRGDSYEQYF TGTGCCAGTAGTACTCGCGGGGACTCCTACGAGCAGTACTTC
- - TRBJ2-7 TRBV7-3 13 CASSLMEGGEQYF TGTGCCAGCAGCTTAATGGAAGGGGGCGAGCAGTACTTC
- - TRBJ2-3 TRBV5-1 14 CASSSGTSTDTQYF TGCGCCAGCAGCTCCGGGACCTCCACAGATACGCAGTATTTT
- - TRBJ1-2 TRBV30 12 CACSQGVGGYTF TGTGCCTGCTCACAGGGAGTTGGTGGCTACACCTTC
- - TRBJ2-7 TRBV5-1 13 CASRESSSAEQYF TGCGCCAGCAGAGAGTCCTCTTCGGCCGAGCAGTACTTC
- once TRBJ2-7 TRBV28 11 CASSSTREQYF TGTGCCAGCAGTTCCACGAGGGAGCAGTACTTC
- - TRBJ1-1 TRBV28 15 CASSLGGGPVAEAFF TGTGCCAGCAGTTTAGGGGGAGGACCAGTGGCTGAAGCTTTCTTT
TRBD2 - TRBJ2-7 TRBV9 15 CASSTTGTSPYEQYF TGTGCCAGCAGCACTACTGGGACTAGTCCCTACGAGCAGTACTTC
TRBD1 - TRBJ2-7 TRBV7-6 13 CASSLGDRLEQYF TGTGCCAGCAGCCTAGGGGACAGGCTCGAGCAGTACTTC
TRBD1 few TRBJ1-3 TRBV6-6 14 CASSYSITGGLVYF TGTGCCAGCAGTTACTCGATAACAGGGGGCTTAGTATATTTT
- few TRBJ1-3 TRBV7-2 15 CASSLRASSGNTIYF TGTGCCAGCAGCTTGAGGGCTAGCTCTGGAAACACCATATATTTT
- - TRBJ2-7 TRBV7-2 15 CASSLQGHPLYEQYF TGTGCCAGCAGCTTGCAGGGGCACCCCCTTTACGAGCAGTACTTC
TRBD2 once TRBJ2-7 TRBV4-1 18 CASSQGVAGGLIYYEQYF TGCGCCAGCAGCCAAGGGGTAGCGGGAGGACTGATCTATTACGAGCAGTACTTC
TRBD1 few TRBJ2-7 TRBV23-1 15 CASSQFVRDRDEQYF TGCGCCAGCAGTCAGTTCGTCCGGGACAGGGACGAGCAGTACTTC
TRBD2 - TRBJ2-5 TRBV3-1/TRBV3-2 14 CASSQAGGGETQYF TGTGCCAGCAGCCAAGCGGGAGGAGGGGAGACCCAGTACTTC
TRBD2 - TRBJ2-5 TRBV5-1 15 CASSSLASGEETQYF TGCGCCAGCAGCTCCCTAGCGAGCGGGGAAGAGACCCAGTACTTC
TRBD2 - TRBJ2-1 TRBV3-1/TRBV3-2 14 CASSQVGTSGSEFF TGTGCCAGCAGCCAAGTAGGGACTAGCGGGAGTGAGTTCTTC
- - TRBJ2-3 TRBV6-1 15 CASSEEPGSTDTQYF TGTGCCAGCAGTGAAGAGCCGGGGAGCACAGATACGCAGTATTTT
- - TRBJ1-5 TRBV7-2 15 CASSLWTGGNQPQHF TGTGCCAGCAGCTTGTGGACGGGCGGCAATCAGCCCCAGCATTTT
- once TRBJ1-3 TRBV6-5 13 CASSSWYGNTIYF TGTGCCAGCAGTTCCTGGTATGGAAACACCATATATTTT
- - TRBJ1-2 TRBV3-1/TRBV3-2 15 CASSPKTGGNYGYTF TGTGCCAGCAGCCCGAAGACAGGAGGCAACTATGGCTACACCTTC
TRBD1 - TRBJ1-2 TRBV18 14 CASSPAGGNYGYTF TGTGCCAGCTCACCAGCAGGGGGCAACTATGGCTACACCTTC
- - TRBJ1-4 TRBV2 12 CASSLGDEKLFF TGTGCCAGCAGTCTGGGGGATGAAAAACTGTTTTTT
- once TRBJ1-4 TRBV4-1 16 CASSQVRAAYNEKLFF TGCGCCAGCAGCCAAGTTCGGGCTGCCTATAATGAAAAACTGTTTTTT
- - TRBJ1-5 TRBV15 14 CATSTDRPSQPQHF TGTGCCACCAGCACCGATCGGCCAAGTCAGCCCCAGCATTTT
- - TRBJ1-3 TRBV10-2 15 CASSHDSRSGNTIYF TGCGCCAGCAGCCACGACAGCCGCTCTGGAAACACCATATATTTT
- - TRBJ1-6 TRBV5-1 16 CASSWDSPGDNSPLHF TGCGCCAGCAGCTGGGACTCGCCGGGGGATAATTCACCCCTCCACTTT
TRBD1 - TRBJ1-2 TRBV12-3/TRBV12-4 12 CASSWTGPGYTF TGTGCCAGCAGCTGGACAGGGCCGGGCTACACCTTC
TRBD1 - TRBJ1-1 TRBV11-2 14 CASSLRTGGTEAFF TGTGCCAGCAGCCTCCGGACAGGGGGTACTGAAGCTTTCTTT
- - TRBJ1-5 TRBV27 15 CASSSRQSSNQPQHF TGTGCCAGCAGTTCGCGACAGAGTAGCAATCAGCCCCAGCATTTT
- - TRBJ2-7 TRBV18 11 CASSPGHEQYF TGTGCCAGCTCACCAGGACACGAGCAGTACTTC
TRBD2 - TRBJ2-1 TRBV24-1 16 CATSPTSGSYYNEQFF TGTGCCACCAGTCCCACTAGCGGGAGCTACTACAATGAGCAGTTCTTC
- - TRBJ2-2 TRBV28 13 CASSLLSPGELFF TGTGCCAGCAGTTTACTCTCGCCCGGGGAGCTGTTTTTT
TRBD1 - TRBJ2-6 TRBV5-6 18 CASSSWTGVFTGANVLTF TGTGCCAGCAGCTCCTGGACAGGGGTTTTCACCGGGGCCAACGTCCTGACTTTC
- - TRBJ2-7 TRBV7-5 16 CVRSSGWGKSSYEQYF TGTGTCAGAAGCTCAGGTTGGGGGAAAAGCTCCTACGAGCAGTACTTC
- - TRBJ1-6 TRBV4-2 15 CASSQVGPINSPLHF TGTGCCAGCAGCCAAGTTGGTCCAATTAATTCACCCCTCCACTTT
- - TRBJ1-2 TRBV15 17 CATSRDVTLRANYGYTF TGTGCCACCAGCAGAGATGTCACCCTTCGAGCTAACTATGGCTACACCTTC
TRBD1 - TRBJ1-1 TRBV28 13 CASSRQGTTEAFF TGTGCCAGCAGTCGACAGGGAACCACTGAAGCTTTCTTT
- few TRBJ2-1 TRBV27 13 CASSHRAYNEQFF TGTGCCAGCAGTCACCGGGCCTACAATGAGCAGTTCTTC
- - TRBJ2-7 TRBV2 17 CASRENSADFRSYEQYF TGTGCCAGCAGGGAAAACTCAGCGGACTTCCGCTCCTACGAGCAGTACTTC
TRBD1 - TRBJ1-2 TRBV15 15 CATSRSGQGSYGYTF TGTGCCACCAGCAGATCAGGACAGGGGAGCTATGGCTACACCTTC
TRBD1 - TRBJ1-5 TRBV19 14 CASTTDRGMEPQHF TGTGCCAGTACCACGGACAGGGGTATGGAGCCCCAGCATTTT
TRBD1 - TRBJ1-2 TRBV13 14 CASYGQERSYGYTF TGTGCCAGCTATGGACAGGAAAGATCCTATGGCTACACCTTC
- - TRBJ1-5 TRBV7-9 12 CASTLGHQPQHF TGTGCCAGCACCCTTGGACATCAGCCCCAGCATTTT
- - TRBJ2-3 TRBV6-4 13 CASSDPLGGTQYF TGTGCCAGCAGTGATCCACTTGGGGGTACGCAGTATTTT
- - TRBJ1-5 TRBV2 13 CASKQGGNQPQHF TGTGCCAGCAAACAGGGAGGCAATCAGCCCCAGCATTTT
- - TRBJ2-7 TRBV6-5 15 CASSYSSEGAVEQYF TGTGCCAGCAGTTACTCGTCGGAGGGAGCGGTCGAGCAGTACTTC
- few TRBJ2-1 TRBV6-5 16 CASSYSSRVGSNEQFF TGTGCCAGCAGTTACTCGAGTAGGGTAGGCTCCAATGAGCAGTTCTTC
- - TRBJ2-2 TRBV6-5 15 CASSYTPKGGGELFF TGTGCCAGCAGTTACACCCCAAAGGGCGGCGGGGAGCTGTTTTTT
TRBD1 - TRBJ1-3 TRBV2 15 CASSEYRGPRNTIYF TGTGCCAGCAGCGAATACAGGGGGCCGAGAAACACCATATATTTT